Listed here are 17 T cell receptor beta chains from one sample, sequenced in a study of control samples from healthy donors and cancer patients. The table came from immunoSEQ multiplex PCR; TCRdb's copy has only in-frame clones and leaves some out. The data contain 100,000 to 150,000 clones, about 92% of them seen just once; the ten biggest clones take up 0.5% to 0.7%. Specimen: PBMCs. Receptor source: a man older than 75 with head and neck cancer.

This sequence joins TRBV3-1 (or the pseudogene TRBV3-2) and TRBJ2-6; the match to TRBD1 covers 9 bases. With V trimmed by 4 bases and J by 1 base, 5 bases remained unmatched. The CDR3 is 17 residues long. The germline V gene has CDR1 LGHDT and CDR2 YNNKEL (reference sequence). In DNA, the CDR3 is TGTGCCAGCAGCCTCGCCGGGACAGGGTCTGGGGCCAACGTCCTGACTTTC. This gives the protein CASSLAGTGSGANVLTF.

The rearrangement links TRBV27 to TRBJ2-2; D remains ambiguous. V shed 5 bases and J shed 0 bases, with 13 bases lying between them. Germline loops: CDR1 MNHEY, CDR2 SMNVEV (reference sequence). This CDR3 has 16 amino acids. CDR3 bases: TGTGCCAGCAGTATGAAGGGCCCCGCGAACACCGGGGAGCTGTTTTTT. Amino acids: CASSMKGPANTGELFF.

This chain links TRBV6-5 with TRBJ1-4, with D perhaps matching TRBD1 (6 bases). The germline CDR1 and CDR2 sequences are MNHEY and SVGAGI. The length of the CDR3 is 13 residues. V was trimmed by 5 bases and J by 13 bases, leaving 17 bases between them. The CDR3 DNA sequence: TGTGCCAGCAGTATTCAGAAACAGGGAATACTGTTTTTT. This codes for CASSIQKQGILFF.

This chain links TRBV3-1 (or the pseudogene TRBV3-2) with TRBJ1-1, with a weak D call TRBD1 (5 bases). The germline V and J ends were trimmed by 5 bases and 5 bases, with 9 bases remaining between them. In germline, CDR1 is LGHDT, CDR2 YNNKEL (reference sequence). This CDR3 comprises 12 residues. The CDR3 is CASSSKGTEAFF. The CDR3 DNA reads TGTGCCAGCAGCTCAAAGGGGACTGAAGCTTTCTTT.

The chain couples TRBV27 to TRBJ2-3; TRBD1 agrees at 10 bases. V trimming: 6 bases; J trimming: 5 bases; junction bases outside the gene matches: 8. The CDR3 length is 15 residues. Germline V gene sequence: CDR1 MNHEY, CDR2 SMNVEV (reference sequence). This CDR3 reads CASRGRGQGIDTQYF. CDR3 coding DNA: TGTGCCAGCAGGGGAAGGGGACAGGGGATAGATACGCAGTATTTT.

The rearrangement links TRBV27 to TRBJ1-4, with D possibly being TRBD1 (6 bases). CDR1 is MNHEY and CDR2 is SMNVEV in the germline V gene (reference sequence). V lost 6 bases to trimming and J lost 8 bases, with 19 bases between them. The CDR3 runs 15 residues. Here the CDR3 DNA reads TGTGCCAGCAGGACCAACGGGTTCAGGGGAGAAAAACTGTTTTTT. It codes for CASRTNGFRGEKLFF.

The V gene is TRBV18, the J gene TRBJ2-5; no clear D gene. The ends were cut back, 2 bases at V and 2 bases at J, with 9 bases in the middle. Germline assignment: CDR1 KGHSH and CDR2 LQKENI. The CDR3 loop spans 14 amino acids. CDR3 coding DNA: TGTGCCAGCTCACCATACACCAAACAAGAGACCCAGTACTTC. This translates into CASSPYTKQETQYF.

The chain links TRBV12-3 or TRBV12-4 to TRBJ1-1; D is uncertain. The CDR3 is 11 amino acids. Trimming removed 6 bases at V and 7 bases at J, with 9 bases between. DNA for the CDR3: TGTGCCAGCAGCCCGTCCCGTGAAGCTTTCTTT. Translated: CASSPSREAFF.

The chain has TRBV6-6 and TRBJ1-1, with D hard to call. With 2 bases removed from V and 1 base from J, the gap between germline ends came to 5 bases. This CDR3 has 13 amino acids. The germline V gene encodes CDR1 MNHNY and CDR2 SVGAGI (reference sequence). The CDR3 DNA reads as TGTGCCAGCAGTTACAGGGCGAACACTGAAGCTTTCTTT. Translating it yields CASSYRANTEAFF.

The genes are TRBV12-3 or TRBV12-4 and TRBJ1-2; D gene ambiguous. This CDR3 spans 13 amino acids. Trimming removed 5 bases from V and 8 bases from J, with 15 bases in between. This chain's CDR3 is CASSLSGPWGYTF. CDR3 bases: TGTGCCAGCAGTCTCTCGGGCCCTTGGGGCTACACCTTC.

For this clone: Other DNA sequences in the sample encode the same CDR3. The rearrangement uses TRBV29-1 and TRBJ1-1; D is unresolved. This CDR3 is built from 11 residues. Germline values: CDR1 SQVTM, CDR2 ANQGSEA. V was cut by 3 bases and J by 4 bases, with 6 bases left in between. CDR3 residues: CSVDRGTEAFF. CDR3 DNA sequence: TGCAGCGTTGATCGTGGCACTGAAGCTTTCTTT.

The chain couples TRBV29-1 to TRBJ2-5; D may be TRBD2 (7 bases). Looked up from germline, CDR1 is SQVTM and CDR2 is ANQGSEA. V was pared by 6 bases and J by 2 bases, with 16 bases between. The CDR3 runs to 14 residues. The CDR3 sequence: CSVGGHIPQETQYF. The DNA for the CDR3 is TGCAGCGTGGGGGGGCACATACCACAAGAGACCCAGTACTTC.

This chain uses TRBV5-1 with TRBJ2-5; no clear D. V was cut by 4 bases and J by 2 bases, with 15 bases left in between. CDR1 is SGHRS and CDR2 is YFSETQ in the germline V gene. The CDR3 is made up of 15 amino acids. The CDR3 region is CASSPQDGSQETQYF. As DNA, the CDR3 is TGCGCCAGCAGCCCTCAGGACGGCTCTCAAGAGACCCAGTACTTC.

With regard to this clone: The junction departs from the called germline gene at one end, perhaps through a read error. The chain recombines TRBV28 with TRBJ1-3, with D uncertain. Germline CDR1 and CDR2: MDHEN and SYDVKM. There are 13 residues in the CDR3. Here the CDR3 DNA reads TGTGCCAGCAGTTCTAGCCATGGAGACACCATATATTTT. Translation gives CASSSSHGDTIYF.

This rearrangement joins TRBV7-2 to TRBJ2-1; TRBD2 agrees at 8 bases. The V segment lost 1 base and the J segment 4 bases; nucleotides outside the gene matches: 9. Germline V gives CDR1 SGHTA, CDR2 FQGNSA. The CDR3 contains 17 residues. DNA for the CDR3: TGTGCCAGCAGCTTAGTTGGTACTAGCGGAACGTACAATGAGCAGTTCTTC. It encodes CASSLVGTSGTYNEQFF.

The gene calls are TRBV12-3 or TRBV12-4 and TRBJ1-5, with D unclear. Trimming shortened V by 8 bases and J by 5 bases, and 7 bases separated the two germline ends. The CDR3 totals 11 residues. The CDR3 DNA reads as TGTGCCAGCGGAAGGGATCAGCCCCAGCATTTT. As protein: CASGRDQPQHF.

The V gene is TRBV13, the J gene TRBJ1-6; TRBD1 matches at 9 bases. V shed 4 bases, J shed 5 bases, and the junction held 15 bases outside the gene matches. CDR3 length: 19 amino acids. Germline V gene sequence: CDR1 PRHDT, CDR2 FYEKMQ (reference sequence). The CDR3 sequence: CASSSLRLTGGGNNSPLHF. The CDR3 coding sequence is TGTGCCAGCAGCTCCCTACGATTGACAGGGGGAGGCAATAATTCACCCCTCCACTTT. The whole variable domain, remainder taken from reference TRBV13 and TRBJ1-6, is AAGVIQSPRHLIKEKRETATLKCYPIPRHDTVYWYQQGPGQDPQFLISFYEKMQSDKGSIPDRFSAQQFSDYHSELNMSSLELGDSALYFCASSSLRLTGGGNNSPLHFGNGTRLTVT.